These 27 T cell receptor beta chains were all obtained from the same sample, sequenced in a study of T-cell memory formation after mild COVID-19. TCRdb passed the 5' RACE reads through MiXCR, listing each CDR3 protein once. The data hold about 390,000 distinct CDR3 sequences, with about a sixth observed a single time. Sample: PBMCs or a T cell subset sorted from them (not recorded which). All receptors come from a man between 18 and 35 years old who had mild COVID-19 (a few samples of this study predate the infection). Cell type and time point are not known.

The chain uses TRBV11-2 and TRBJ2-1, with 9 nucleotides matching TRBD2. The CDR3 has 15 amino acids. Trimming cost V 6 bases and J 6 bases; bases outside gene matches: 9. The germline CDR1 and CDR2 sequences are SGHAT and FQNNGV. CDR3 protein: CASRSWAGGANEQFF. The CDR3 region has the DNA TGTGCCAGCAGATCCTGGGCGGGGGGGGCCAATGAGCAGTTCTTC.

The chain joins TRBV5-1 to TRBJ2-3; tentative D call: TRBD1 (6 bases). Trimming pared 5 bases from V and 2 bases from J, leaving 9 bases between. This CDR3 contains 13 residues. Germline lookup yields CDR1 SGHRS and CDR2 YFSETQ. Written as DNA, the CDR3 is TGCGCCAGCAGATGGGGGCCCACAGATACGCAGTATTTT. It encodes CASRWGPTDTQYF. The variable domain in full, completed from reference TRBV5-1 and TRBJ2-3, reads KAGVTQTPRYLIKTRGQQVTLSCSPISGHRSVSWYQQTPGQGLQFLFEYFSETQRNKGNFPGRFSGRQFSNSRSEMNVSTLELGDSALYLCASRWGPTDTQYFGPGTRLTVL.

This clonotype was picked up a small number of times. This chain uses TRBV6-5 with TRBJ2-7; D is tentatively TRBD1 or TRBD2 (5 bases each). This CDR3 region has 13 residues. Looked up from germline, CDR1 is MNHEY and CDR2 is SVGAGI. The V end was cut by 0 bases, the J end by 6 bases, with 9 bases between. The CDR3 bases are TGTGCCAGCAGTTACTCGGCAGGGACCGAGCAGTACGTC. Translated: CASSYSAGTEQYV.

The chain has TRBV12-3 or TRBV12-4 and TRBJ2-5; D is possibly TRBD2 (6 bases). This CDR3 has 16 amino acids. V was pared by 1 base and J by 2 bases, with 14 bases between. This CDR3 reads CASSLGTTNLQETQYF. The CDR3 bases are TGTGCCAGCAGTTTAGGGACTACTAACTTACAAGAGACCCAGTACTTC.

This clonotype was seen more than once but under ten times. The CDR3 spells CASSLGTGHQPQHF. CDR3 coding DNA: TGTGCCAGCAGTTTGGGGACAGGGCACCAGCCCCAGCATTTT. The chain couples TRBV27 to TRBJ1-5, with 9 positions matching TRBD1. The V and J ends lost 3 bases and 7 bases, in that order; junction bases with no gene match: 4. CDR1 is MNHEY, CDR2 SMNVEV, per germline (reference sequence). The CDR3 runs 14 residues.

The CDR3, as DNA: TGTGCCAGCAGTTTACGGTTCTCTCAGCCCCAGCATTTT. Amino acid sequence: CASSLRFSQPQHF. The chain joins TRBV6-5 to TRBJ1-5; D not resolved. The CDR3 contains 13 residues. Germline V CDR1 and CDR2: MNHEY, SVGAGI. The germline V and J ends were trimmed by 4 bases and 6 bases, with 10 bases remaining between them.

The V gene is TRBV25-1, the J gene TRBJ2-7; D might be TRBD1 or TRBD2, each matching 5 bases. V was clipped by 6 bases and J by 4 bases, with 16 bases between them. Germline CDR1 is MGHDK and CDR2 is SYGVNS. The CDR3 is made up of 14 amino acids. In nucleotides, the CDR3 is TGTGCCAGCAGAAGGGACCGGGACGATTACGAGCAGTACTTC. Its translation: CASRRDRDDYEQYF.

This sequence joins TRBV29-1 and TRBJ2-1, with D tentatively TRBD1 (5 bases). From germline, CDR1 is SQVTM and CDR2 ANQGSEA. Trimming took 5 bases from V and 8 from J, leaving 7 bases between them. CDR3 length: 10 amino acids. CDR3 region: CSVRTYEQFF. In nucleotides, the CDR3 is TGCAGCGTTCGGACATATGAGCAGTTCTTC.

This chain connects TRBV4-3 to TRBJ1-6; no definite D call. Germline CDR1 and CDR2: LGHNA and YSLEER. CDR3 length: 15 residues. Trimming took 1 base from V and 5 from J, leaving 9 bases between them. The CDR3 loop is CASSQAASNNSPLHF. The CDR3, as DNA: TGCGCCAGCAGCCAAGCAGCCAGCAATAATTCACCCCTCCACTTT.

V and J are TRBV12-3 or TRBV12-4 and TRBJ2-3; 8 nucleotides align to TRBD2. Trimming at V came to 5 bases and at J to 1 base, leaving 8 bases not matched to a gene. This CDR3 comprises 16 residues. As DNA, the CDR3 is TGTGCCAGCAGTCCTTTTAGCGGGGCCGGCACAGATACGCAGTATTTT. Translated, it gives CASSPFSGAGTDTQYF.

The V and J genes are TRBV15 and TRBJ2-2; D is unclear. Trimming removed 3 bases from V and 6 bases from J, with 14 bases in between. The CDR3 is made up of 15 amino acids. Germline V gene sequence: CDR1 LNHNV, CDR2 YYDKDF (reference sequence). The DNA of the CDR3 is TGTGCCACCAGCAGCCCCCGGCTTCCGGCCGGGGAGCTGTTTTTT. This translates into CATSSPRLPAGELFF.

In its sample, this clonotype was seen a few times. The CDR3 protein is CAISESFGTANEQYV. Here the CDR3 DNA reads TGTGCCATCAGTGAGTCGTTCGGGACTGCAAACGAGCAGTACGTC. The J gene is TRBJ2-7, the V gene TRBV10-3; D is possibly TRBD2 (6 bases). The CDR3 is 15 residues long. Germline CDR1 reads ENHRY; CDR2 reads SYGVKD. Trimming shortened V by 0 bases and J by 5 bases, and 14 bases separated the two germline ends.

The chain is built from TRBV7-9 and TRBJ2-7, with 7 bases aligning to TRBD1. Germline CDR1 reads SEHNR; CDR2 reads FQNEAQ (reference sequence). The CDR3 has 17 residues. The J segment lost 2 bases and the V segment lost 4 bases, leaving 14 bases of the junction unmatched. CDR3 protein: CASSSDTGTVGTYEQYF. The CDR3 DNA is TGTGCCAGCAGCTCCGATACCGGGACAGTGGGAACCTACGAGCAGTACTTC.

The CDR3 coding sequence is TGTGCCAGCAGTGAGGAGGAGACAGGGAGCACAGATACGCAGTATTTT. Translating gives CASSEEETGSTDTQYF. This sequence joins TRBV6-4 and TRBJ2-3, with TRBD1 matching over 7 bases. Per germline, CDR1 MRHNA and CDR2 SNTAGT. The CDR3 has 16 amino acids. Trimming cost V 3 bases and J 0 bases; bases outside gene matches: 6.

This clonotype occurred a few times. This rearrangement joins TRBV7-9 to TRBJ2-1, with 14 bases aligning to TRBD2. After removal of 0 bases from V and 15 bases from J, the junction contained 13 bases not matched to a gene. The CDR3 has 17 amino acids. The germline CDR1 and CDR2 sequences are SEHNR and FQNEAQ (reference sequence). CDR3 sequence (DNA): TGTGCCAGCAGCTTAGCCGATGTGACTAGCGGGGGGGCCACTCCGTTCTTC. It translates to CASSLADVTSGGATPFF.

The chain employs TRBV20-1 and TRBJ2-7, with D uncertain. V was clipped by 3 bases and J by 1 base, with 10 bases between them. CDR3 length equals 13 residues. CDR1 DFQATT and CDR2 SNEGSKA come from the germline V gene (reference sequence). The CDR3 DNA follows: TGCAGTGCTAGGGGATTGAGGTCCTACGAGCAGTACGTC. Translated: CSARGLRSYEQYV.

At least ten counts were recorded for this clonotype. The chain links TRBV12-3 or TRBV12-4 to TRBJ2-1; the D call may be TRBD1 or TRBD2 (5 bases each). Between the trimmed V and J ends, which lost 5 bases and 6 bases, there was a span of 11 bases. The CDR3 has 13 amino acids. Here the CDR3 DNA reads TGTGCCAGCAGTCAGGTGGGGGTCAATGAGCAGTTCTTC. The encoded protein is CASSQVGVNEQFF.

The chain is built from TRBV5-1 and TRBJ2-5, with TRBD1 identical over 8 bases. Germline CDR1 reads SGHRS; CDR2 reads YFSETQ. The CDR3 totals 14 residues. V gave up 4 bases and J gave up 4 bases; unmatched junction bases: 6. The CDR3 DNA sequence: TGCGCCAGCAGCCCGACAGGGGCCCCAGAGACCCAGTACTTC. Translated: CASSPTGAPETQYF. The complete variable domain, with remaining parts taken from reference TRBV5-1 and TRBJ2-5, reads KAGVTQTPRYLIKTRGQQVTLSCSPISGHRSVSWYQQTPGQGLQFLFEYFSETQRNKGNFPGRFSGRQFSNSRSEMNVSTLELGDSALYLCASSPTGAPETQYFGPGTRLLVL.

This clonotype turned up a few times. This rearrangement joins TRBV28 to TRBJ1-1; perhaps TRBD1 as D (5 bases). This CDR3 comprises 13 residues. Germline CDR1 and CDR2: MDHEN and SYDVKM. V was cut by 2 bases and J by 5 bases, with 9 bases left in between. The CDR3 bases are TGTGCCAGCAGTTTAAGATGGGGGACTGAAGCTTTCTTT. Protein sequence: CASSLRWGTEAFF.

V gene TRBV6-4 combines with J gene TRBJ2-1; perhaps TRBD2 as D (6 bases). The CDR3 runs 13 residues. With 8 bases removed from V and 8 bases from J, the gap between germline ends came to 16 bases. The V gene's germline CDR1 is MRHNA and CDR2 SNTAGT. CDR3 bases: TGTGCCAGCCCAGCGGGCCCCGAGGATGAGCAGTTCTTC. This sequence encodes CASPAGPEDEQFF.

In this sample, this clonotype turned up once. V gene TRBV6-5 combines with J gene TRBJ2-3, with TRBD2 matching 8 bases. There are 15 residues in the CDR3. Germline V gene data show CDR1 as MNHEY and CDR2 as SVGAGI. After removal of 5 bases from V and 1 base from J, the junction contained 5 bases not matched to a gene. CDR3 DNA: TGTGCCAGCAGTCCTCCAGCGGGGGGCACAGATACGCAGTATTTT. Amino acids: CASSPPAGGTDTQYF.

This rearrangement joins TRBV6-1 to TRBJ2-7, with D perhaps TRBD1 or TRBD2 (6 bases each). The V and J ends lost 5 bases and 0 bases respectively, with 14 bases between them. The CDR3 is 15 residues long. The germline gives CDR1 MNHNS, CDR2 SASEGT. The CDR3 coding sequence is TGTGCCAGCAGTTTTCTCGGGGGCCCCTCCTACGAGCAGTACTTC. This sequence encodes CASSFLGGPSYEQYF.

The chain uses TRBV10-3 and TRBJ2-6; possible D gene TRBD1, 5 bases. Germline V gene sequence: CDR1 ENHRY, CDR2 SYGVKD. The V and J ends lost 4 bases and 0 bases respectively, with 7 bases between them. The CDR3 extends over 15 amino acids. Here the CDR3 reads CAISGQLSGANVLTF. In DNA form, the CDR3 reads TGTGCCATCAGTGGACAGCTCTCTGGGGCCAACGTCCTGACTTTC.

In this sample, this clonotype turned up a few times. The V and J genes are TRBV7-6 and TRBJ2-5; D ambiguous. The CDR3 consists of 13 residues. In germline, CDR1 is SGHVS, CDR2 FNYEAQ. Trimming shortened V by 5 bases and J by 5 bases, and 12 bases separated the two germline ends. Here the CDR3 reads CASSRLGWETQYF. CDR3 DNA sequence: TGTGCCAGCAGCCGACTCGGGTGGGAGACCCAGTACTTC.

The gene calls are TRBV9 and TRBJ1-2; no clear D gene. Trimming took off 0 bases at V and 8 bases at J, with 23 bases between the two ends. Per the germline V gene, CDR1 is SGDLS and CDR2 is YYNGEE. The CDR3 is made up of 17 amino acids. The CDR3 nucleotides read TGTGCCAGCAGCGTAGAACTTAGGGCCGAACTTCAAGTCGGCTACACCTTC. Its protein is CASSVELRAELQVGYTF.

The rearrangement joins TRBV20-1 to TRBJ1-6; a weak D match, TRBD1 (5 bases). The CDR3 length is 14 residues. Germline CDR1 is DFQATT and CDR2 is SNEGSKA (reference sequence). Trimming took 5 bases from V and 4 from J, leaving 12 bases between them. In nucleotides, the CDR3 is TGCAGTGCTCTCGACAGTCGGTATAATTCACCCCTCCACTTT. Encoded protein: CSALDSRYNSPLHF.

Turning to this clonotype: One end of the junction varies from germline; a read error may be responsible. CDR3 in amino acids: CASSLARTETQYF. As DNA, the CDR3 is TGTGCTAGCAGCTTAGCGAGAACGGAGACCCAGTACTTC. The chain links TRBV7-7 to TRBJ2-5; perhaps TRBD2 as D (5 bases). This CDR3 comprises 13 residues. The V gene's germline CDR1 is SSHAT and CDR2 FNYEAQ (reference sequence).